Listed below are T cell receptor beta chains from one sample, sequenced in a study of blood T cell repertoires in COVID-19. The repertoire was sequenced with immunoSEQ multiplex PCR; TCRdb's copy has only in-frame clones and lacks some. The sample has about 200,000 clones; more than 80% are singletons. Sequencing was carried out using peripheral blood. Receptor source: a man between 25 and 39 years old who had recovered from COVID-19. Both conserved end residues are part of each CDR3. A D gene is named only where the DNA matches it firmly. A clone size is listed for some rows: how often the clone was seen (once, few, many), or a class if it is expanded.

cdr3_aa: CASKQFSNYGYTF
cdr3_nt: TGTGCCAGCAAACAGTTTTCTAACTATGGCTACACCTTC
clone_size: .
cdr3_length: 13
j_call: TRBJ1-2
v_call: TRBV12-3/TRBV12-4
d_call: .

cdr3_aa: CASRVTGDPYEQYF
cdr3_nt: TGCGCCAGCAGAGTTACAGGGGATCCCTACGAGCAGTACTTC
clone_size: .
cdr3_length: 14
j_call: TRBJ2-7
v_call: TRBV5-1
d_call: TRBD1

cdr3_aa: CASSDSAGGYYGYTF
cdr3_nt: TGTGCCAGCAGTGACTCCGCCGGAGGGTACTATGGCTACACCTTC
clone_size: .
cdr3_length: 15
j_call: TRBJ1-2
v_call: TRBV6-4
d_call: .

cdr3_aa: CASSPGHSGNTIYF
cdr3_nt: TGCGCCAGCAGCCCCGGTCACTCTGGAAACACCATATATTTT
clone_size: .
cdr3_length: 14
j_call: TRBJ1-3
v_call: TRBV4-3
d_call: .

cdr3_aa: CASSLVPTGDNEQFF
cdr3_nt: TGCGCCAGCAGCTTGGTTCCAACAGGGGACAATGAGCAGTTCTTC
clone_size: .
cdr3_length: 15
j_call: TRBJ2-1
v_call: TRBV5-1
d_call: TRBD1

cdr3_aa: CASSPNAIAGNAGELFF
cdr3_nt: TGTGCCAGCAGCCCTAACGCGATAGCGGGCAACGCCGGGGAGCTGTTTTTT
clone_size: once
cdr3_length: 17
j_call: TRBJ2-2
v_call: TRBV7-2
d_call: TRBD2

cdr3_aa: CASSLSGGFYGYTF
cdr3_nt: TGTGCCAGCAGCTTATCAGGGGGATTTTATGGCTACACCTTC
clone_size: once
cdr3_length: 14
j_call: TRBJ1-2
v_call: TRBV7-9
d_call: TRBD1

cdr3_aa: CASSLLTGNTGELFF
cdr3_nt: TGTGCCAGCAGCTTACTTACGGGGAACACCGGGGAGCTGTTTTTT
clone_size: .
cdr3_length: 15
j_call: TRBJ2-2
v_call: TRBV11-1
d_call: .

cdr3_aa: CASSLDSGTDTQYF
cdr3_nt: TGTGCCAGCAGTTTGGACAGTGGCACAGATACGCAGTATTTT
clone_size: .
cdr3_length: 14
j_call: TRBJ2-3
v_call: TRBV6-5
d_call: .

cdr3_aa: CASVHGDTRSEAFF
cdr3_nt: TGTGCCAGCGTGCATGGGGACACCCGTTCCGAAGCTTTCTTT
clone_size: .
cdr3_length: 14
j_call: TRBJ1-1
v_call: TRBV2
d_call: .

cdr3_aa: CASSSLGSGTGIYEQYF
cdr3_nt: TGTGCCAGCAGCTCGCTCGGTTCAGGGACTGGAATTTACGAGCAGTACTTC
clone_size: few
cdr3_length: 17
j_call: TRBJ2-7
v_call: TRBV7-6
d_call: .

cdr3_aa: CASSSLWDRVLPNTEAFF
cdr3_nt: TGTGCCAGCAGTTCCCTCTGGGACAGGGTACTCCCGAACACTGAAGCTTTCTTT
clone_size: .
cdr3_length: 18
j_call: TRBJ1-1
v_call: TRBV27
d_call: TRBD1

cdr3_aa: CASSSTTSFTDTQYF
cdr3_nt: TGCGCCAGCAGCTCCACAACTAGCTTCACAGATACGCAGTATTTT
clone_size: .
cdr3_length: 15
j_call: TRBJ2-3
v_call: TRBV5-1
d_call: .

cdr3_aa: CAISVQGQEELFF
cdr3_nt: TGTGCCATCAGTGTACAGGGGCAAGAGGAGCTGTTTTTT
clone_size: .
cdr3_length: 13
j_call: TRBJ2-2
v_call: TRBV10-3
d_call: TRBD1

cdr3_aa: CASSPEFDREVFF
cdr3_nt: TGTGCCAGCAGCCCCGAATTCGACAGGGAAGTGTTTTTT
clone_size: once
cdr3_length: 13
j_call: TRBJ1-4
v_call: TRBV6-5
d_call: TRBD1

cdr3_aa: CASSQQVNYGYTF
cdr3_nt: TGTGCCAGCAGTCAACAGGTTAACTATGGCTACACCTTC
clone_size: .
cdr3_length: 13
j_call: TRBJ1-2
v_call: TRBV6-5
d_call: .

cdr3_aa: CASLGTGGYEQYF
cdr3_nt: TGTGCCAGCCTGGGGACAGGGGGCTACGAGCAGTACTTC
clone_size: .
cdr3_length: 13
j_call: TRBJ2-7
v_call: TRBV25-1
d_call: TRBD1

cdr3_aa: CASSSSGERETQYF
cdr3_nt: TGCGCCAGCAGTTCTTCCGGGGAGCGGGAGACCCAGTACTTC
clone_size: .
cdr3_length: 14
j_call: TRBJ2-5
v_call: TRBV10-1
d_call: .

cdr3_aa: CASRAGLNTEAFF
cdr3_nt: TGTGCCAGCAGGGCGGGTCTGAACACTGAAGCTTTCTTT
clone_size: .
cdr3_length: 13
j_call: TRBJ1-1
v_call: TRBV7-2
d_call: .

cdr3_aa: CASSYRSLFSYEQYF
cdr3_nt: TGTGCCAGCAGTTACCGAAGCCTATTCTCCTACGAGCAGTACTTC
clone_size: .
cdr3_length: 15
j_call: TRBJ2-7
v_call: TRBV6-5
d_call: .

cdr3_aa: CASSLWKDTGNEQFF
cdr3_nt: TGTGCCAGCAGTTTATGGAAAGACACAGGCAATGAGCAGTTCTTC
clone_size: .
cdr3_length: 15
j_call: TRBJ2-1
v_call: TRBV28
d_call: .

cdr3_aa: CASSQIGLGAGETQYF
cdr3_nt: TGTGCCAGCAGCCAAATTGGACTAGGGGCCGGAGAGACCCAGTACTTC
clone_size: .
cdr3_length: 16
j_call: TRBJ2-5
v_call: TRBV7-9
d_call: TRBD2

cdr3_aa: CASSAYPPIADTQYF
cdr3_nt: TGTGCCAGCAGCGCCTACCCCCCTATCGCGGATACGCAGTATTTT
clone_size: .
cdr3_length: 15
j_call: TRBJ2-3
v_call: TRBV9
d_call: .

cdr3_aa: CASSYIRTRGTDTQYF
cdr3_nt: TGTGCCAGTAGTTACATCCGGACAAGGGGCACAGATACGCAGTATTTT
clone_size: .
cdr3_length: 16
j_call: TRBJ2-3
v_call: TRBV19
d_call: .

cdr3_aa: CASSLQRRDTGDEQYF
cdr3_nt: TGTGCCAGCAGTCTACAGAGGCGGGATACGGGGGACGAGCAGTACTTC
clone_size: .
cdr3_length: 16
j_call: TRBJ2-7
v_call: TRBV2
d_call: .

cdr3_aa: CASSHLAGGSTDTQYF
cdr3_nt: TGTGCCAGCAGCCACCTAGCGGGGGGAAGCACAGATACGCAGTATTTT
clone_size: .
cdr3_length: 16
j_call: TRBJ2-3
v_call: TRBV14
d_call: TRBD2

cdr3_aa: CASSYAGQDEQYF
cdr3_nt: TGTGCCAGCAGCTATGCGGGGCAGGACGAGCAGTACTTC
clone_size: many
cdr3_length: 13
j_call: TRBJ2-7
v_call: TRBV11-2
d_call: .